This T cell receptor beta chain was recovered during a study of CD8 T cells in Susac syndrome. Study information: Intravenous immunoglobulin alone or corticosteroids were being given to patients with Susac syndrome at blood draw, unless they were therapy-naive.

V was clipped by 5 bases and J by 7 bases; unmatched bases: 9. Germline V gene lookup returns CDR1 MDHEN and CDR2 SYDVKM. The CDR3 spans 14 residues. Negative isolation was applied to CD8+ and CD4+ T cells, and FACS enrichment was applied to TEMRA cells. Random-hexamer reverse transcription was applied to roughly 0.5 to 1 ug RNA. TCRdb redid the calling of the immunoSEQ multiplex PCR reads with MiXCR, one entry per CDR3 protein. The sample contains about 240,000 distinct CDR3 sequences, about 96% of which appear only once. This clonotype appeared once. The genes are TRBV28 and TRBJ1-2; 8 nucleotides align to TRBD1. The material sequenced was CD4+ T cells from PBMCs. This TCR came from a human donor with Susac syndrome. The CDR3 region is CASSTNGDRFGYTF. CDR3 nucleotides: TGTGCCAGCAGTACTAATGGGGACAGGTTTGGCTACACCTTC.